Below are 20 T cell receptor beta chains sequenced from a single sample in a study of cytomegalovirus exposure and HLA in healthy donors. Both 60 Vbeta primers and 13 Jbeta primers went into the PCR. Using immunoSEQ multiplex PCR, the repertoire was profiled, and TCRdb retains in-frame clones only, with some absent. The sample lists roughly 200,000 clones, 70% to 90% seen once, with 2% to 2.5% in the top ten. The specimen was PBMCs. The receptors come from a woman aged 45-59 years in good health and CMV-seronegative.

This sequence joins TRBV7-9 and TRBJ1-2; TRBD1 matches at 7 bases. The junction had 13 bases not matched to a gene; V was cut back by 5 bases and J by 1 base. In germline, CDR1 is SEHNR, CDR2 FQNEAQ (reference sequence). This CDR3 has 17 residues. The CDR3 region has the DNA TGTGCCAGCAGCAAGTCCCCCACTACAGGGGTTAACTATGGCTACACCTTC. Encoded protein: CASSKSPTTGVNYGYTF.

This clone was detected a few times. The chain joins TRBV4-2 to TRBJ2-7; 11 nucleotides agree with TRBD2. The CDR3 runs to 17 residues. V lost 3 bases and J lost 0; bases outside the gene matches: 7. The germline CDR1 and CDR2 sequences are LGHNA and YNFKEQ. CDR3 in DNA: TGTGCCAGCAGCCAGCTTCCGGGACTAGCGGCCTCCTACGAGCAGTACTTC. This sequence encodes CASSQLPGLAASYEQYF.

The chain is built from TRBV5-1 and TRBJ1-1; D is perhaps TRBD1 (5 bases). The CDR3 contains 16 residues. Germline V gene lookup returns CDR1 SGHRS and CDR2 YFSETQ. Trimming stripped 1 base from V and 0 bases from J, with 13 bases between. The CDR3 bases are TGCGCCAGCAGCTTGCTATCCCCCAGGGTGAACACTGAAGCTTTCTTT. This sequence encodes CASSLLSPRVNTEAFF. The full variable domain, with the rest looked up from reference TRBV5-1 and TRBJ1-1, is KAGVTQTPRYLIKTRGQQVTLSCSPISGHRSVSWYQQTPGQGLQFLFEYFSETQRNKGNFPGRFSGRQFSNSRSEMNVSTLELGDSALYLCASSLLSPRVNTEAFFGQGTRLTVV.

The rearrangement joins TRBV28 to TRBJ1-2; D may be TRBD1 (5 bases). CDR3 length: 15 residues. Germline CDR1 and CDR2: MDHEN and SYDVKM. V gave up 0 bases and J gave up 4 bases, with 12 bases separating them. CDR3 nucleotide sequence: TGTGCCAGCAGTTTATGGGTTCGGGGGACCTATGGCTACACCTTC. Translated: CASSLWVRGTYGYTF.

This chain connects TRBV5-4 to TRBJ2-5; D perhaps matches TRBD2 (5 bases). In germline, CDR1 is SGHNT, CDR2 YYREEE (reference sequence). Trimming took off 4 bases at V and 1 base at J, with 8 bases between the two ends. The CDR3 is 13 residues long. DNA for the CDR3: TGTGCCAGCAGCGAGCGGACCCAAGAGACCCAGTACTTC. It encodes CASSERTQETQYF.

The V gene is TRBV2, the J gene TRBJ1-2; TRBD1 matches at 10 bases. The CDR3 spans 17 residues. V gave up 6 bases and J gave up 6 bases; unmatched junction bases: 16. The germline V gene encodes CDR1 SNHLY and CDR2 FYNNEI. In DNA form, the CDR3 reads TGTGCCAGCAGGAATGACGGGACAGGGGCCTCCCAGCATGGCTACACCTTC. Protein product: CASRNDGTGASQHGYTF. Full variable domain (rest looked up from reference TRBV2 and TRBJ1-2): EPEVTQTPSHQVTQMGQEVILRCVPISNHLYFYWYRQILGQKVEFLVSFYNNEISEKSEIFDDQFSVERPDGSNFTLKIRSTKLEDSAMYFCASRNDGTGASQHGYTFGSGTRLTVV.

The chain recombines TRBV18 with TRBJ1-1; a possible D gene is TRBD1 (6 bases). Trimming removed 3 bases from V and 4 bases from J, with 12 bases in between. The CDR3 runs to 14 residues. Germline V CDR1 and CDR2: KGHSH, LQKENI. This CDR3 is CASSPTAGVTEAFF. In DNA form, the CDR3 reads TGTGCCAGCTCACCTACAGCAGGGGTCACTGAAGCTTTCTTT.

The rearrangement links TRBV7-8 to TRBJ1-5; a possible D gene is TRBD1 (6 bases). The CDR3 totals 16 residues. Trimming stripped 5 bases from V and 0 bases from J, with 14 bases between. Germline V gives CDR1 SGHVS, CDR2 FQNEAQ. CDR3 region: CASSPQTGLSNQPQHF. As DNA, the CDR3 is TGTGCCAGCAGCCCGCAAACAGGGCTTAGCAATCAGCCCCAGCATTTT.

The chain recombines TRBV6-1 with TRBJ2-7; 9 bases match TRBD1. This CDR3 is built from 15 residues. V was clipped by 6 bases and J by 4 bases; unmatched bases: 10. Germline assignment: CDR1 MNHNS and CDR2 SASEGT. The CDR3: CASRWGQGREYEQYF. The CDR3 DNA reads TGTGCCAGCAGATGGGGACAGGGAAGGGAATACGAGCAGTACTTC.

This chain joins TRBV6-5 and TRBJ2-1; 9 bases agree with TRBD2. CDR3 length: 15 residues. Germline trimming cut 5 bases from V and 9 bases from J; bases unmatched to any gene: 11. The germline V gene encodes CDR1 MNHEY and CDR2 SVGAGI. The CDR3 bases are TGTGCCAGCAGTCTCCCAGCGGGAGGATATGGTGAGCAGTTCTTC. This sequence encodes CASSLPAGGYGEQFF.

The rearrangement joins TRBV19 to TRBJ2-7; a possible D gene is TRBD2 (6 bases). The CDR3 covers 14 residues. Per the germline V gene, CDR1 is LNHDA and CDR2 is SQIVND (reference sequence). The V end lost 1 base, the J end lost 3 bases, and 10 bases lay between the germline ends. The CDR3 bases are TGTGCCAGTAGTATAGGCGGGGCGATCTACGAGCAGTACTTC. As protein: CASSIGGAIYEQYF.

This chain uses TRBV5-1 with TRBJ2-7; D uncertain. Germline-derived CDR1 and CDR2 are SGHRS and YFSETQ. CDR3 length equals 13 residues. Between the trimmed V and J ends, which lost 0 bases and 1 base, there was a span of 5 bases. Written as DNA, the CDR3 is TGCGCCAGCAGCTTGGACGCGTCCTACGAGCAGTACTTC. Translation gives CASSLDASYEQYF.

The gene calls are TRBV30 and TRBJ2-7; D gene unclear. Per the germline V gene, CDR1 is GTSNPN and CDR2 is SVGIG (reference sequence). V was shortened by 0 bases and J by 1 base, with 10 bases between the two germline ends. The CDR3 length is 14 residues. Here the CDR3 reads CAWSVLSGSYEQYF. CDR3 in DNA: TGTGCCTGGAGTGTATTGTCAGGATCCTACGAGCAGTACTTC.

In this sample, this clone turned up once. The chain joins TRBV10-1 to TRBJ2-1; 12 nucleotides match TRBD2. The CDR3 loop spans 16 amino acids. V lost 2 bases to trimming and J lost 6 bases; unmatched junction nucleotides: 5. Germline V CDR1 and CDR2: WNHNN, SYGVQD (reference sequence). CDR3: CASSEPGTSGLNEQFF. CDR3 in DNA: TGCGCCAGCAGTGAGCCCGGGACTAGCGGGCTCAATGAGCAGTTCTTC.

The chain has TRBV28 and TRBJ2-7, with 12 bases lining up with TRBD2. Looked up from germline, CDR1 is MDHEN and CDR2 is SYDVKM. This CDR3 comprises 16 residues. After removal of 7 bases from V and 4 bases from J, the junction contained 11 bases not matched to a gene. CDR3 in DNA: TGTGCCAGCACCGGTTATTCCGGGACTAGCGGGTACGAGCAGTACTTC. It yields the protein CASTGYSGTSGYEQYF.

The chain links TRBV21-1 to TRBJ2-2; TRBD1, the table's D call, was not compared with the DNA. TRBV21-1 is marked as a pseudogene. There are 18 residues in the CDR3. The CDR3 protein is CASSKGGEQGALDGELFF. In DNA, the CDR3 is TGTGCCAGCAGCAAGGGGGGCGAGCAGGGGGCATTGGACGGGGAGCTGTTTTTT.

The V call is TRBV19, the J call TRBJ2-2, with a weak D call TRBD2 (6 bases). This CDR3 is built from 16 residues. Germline values: CDR1 LNHDA, CDR2 SQIVND (reference sequence). Trimming pared 6 bases from V and 0 bases from J, leaving 14 bases between. This CDR3 is CASSRPGTSNTGELFF. CDR3 DNA sequence: TGTGCCAGTAGCCGCCCGGGGACTTCGAACACCGGGGAGCTGTTTTTT.

This chain links TRBV5-1 with TRBJ2-3; 7 nucleotides match TRBD2. Germline trimming cut 3 bases from V and 2 bases from J; bases unmatched to any gene: 9. The germline CDR1 and CDR2 sequences are SGHRS and YFSETQ. This CDR3 region has 16 residues. Written as DNA, the CDR3 is TGCGCCAGCAGCTCGGGACTACAGCGGTCCACAGATACGCAGTATTTT. Its translation is CASSSGLQRSTDTQYF. Together with reference TRBV5-1 and TRBJ2-3, the CDR3 gives the full variable domain: KAGVTQTPRYLIKTRGQQVTLSCSPISGHRSVSWYQQTPGQGLQFLFEYFSETQRNKGNFPGRFSGRQFSNSRSEMNVSTLELGDSALYLCASSSGLQRSTDTQYFGPGTRLTVL.

This chain uses TRBV7-9 with TRBJ2-5; TRBD2 aligns across 10 bases. Trimming at V came to 0 bases and at J to 2 bases, leaving 3 bases not matched to a gene. This CDR3 is 16 amino acids long. The germline CDR1 and CDR2 sequences are SEHNR and FQNEAQ (reference sequence). CDR3 sequence: CASSLAASGGQETQYF. CDR3 nucleotide sequence: TGTGCCAGCAGCTTAGCGGCTAGCGGGGGACAAGAGACCCAGTACTTC.

This sequence joins TRBV6-6 and TRBJ1-5, with 7 positions matching TRBD1. Germline CDR1 and CDR2: MNHNY and SVGAGI (reference sequence). This CDR3 has 15 amino acids. With 6 bases clipped from V and 1 base from J, the junction kept 6 bases outside the gene matches. The CDR3 region has the DNA TGTGCCAGCAGGCCCCCGGGACAGAGCAATCAGCCCCAGCATTTT. Encoded protein: CASRPPGQSNQPQHF.